This TCR beta chain was retrieved from a study of blood T cell repertoires in COVID-19 (dated by TCRdb to 2018 to 2021). At the level of the whole study: Collaborator samples came from the United States, Italy and Spain and covered acute and convalescent phases of COVID-19. Samples came from the ongoing ImmuneRACE study (first 160 participants) plus 1,254 subjects from 6 global collaborators. The repertoires were released in a freely available public database meant as a resource for research on the immune response to SARS-CoV-2. The sample metadata nearly always contained a de-identified subject ID, COVID-19 status, age in years and sex. The dataset comprised deeply sampled blood TCRbeta repertoires from subjects exposed to, actively infected with, or recovered from COVID-19. HLA class I and class II types, where available, came from metadata supplied by the sample provider rather than from assay-based typing. The material from the prospective study consisted of cDNA or gDNA derived from T cells, B-cell-depleted T cells, or PBMCs. Summary of the overall study and its limitations: How much clinical and demographic metadata was included differed by source and by participant, and the metadata was provided uncurated.

Another Seattle source contributed samples from volunteer blood donors who had recovered from COVID-19. Whole blood was collected in K2EDTA tubes by collaborating institutions according to the institutions' own protocols. For TCRbeta analysis, collaborator samples were shipped as frozen whole blood, as isolated PBMCs, or as DNA extracted from either sample type. TCRbeta CDR3 regions were amplified from genomic DNA using the immunoSEQ Assay, a bias-controlled multiplex PCR. Regarding the original processing steps: The number of nucleated cells in each sample was estimated from the amplification of reference gene primers within the assay. To quantify the absolute abundance of each unique TCRbeta CDR3 rearrangement, sequence reads were collapsed and filtered. For each sample, productive Simpson clonality was calculated as the square root of Simpson's diversity index over productive rearrangements. TCRdb holds this immuneACCESS table with in-frame rearrangements only. Some clones are missing; in checked studies, unresolved V genes explain under half, and the rest has no known cause. D and trimming come from the DNA, and the V and J calls and clone size come from that table. The sample yields roughly 260,000 clones; about 90% were counted once. The top ten clonotypes cover 2% to 2.5% of the sample.

Of note for this clone: What this receptor recognizes is not known. Base qualities are missing; no much larger clone stands one base away.

Unmatched junction bases come to 17, with V trimmed by 5 bases and J by 4 bases. Based on the germline V gene, the CDR1 and CDR2 sequences are SGHAT and FQNNGV. The CDR3 spans 18 residues, from the cysteine through the phenylalanine. Only the CDR3 portion is preserved as DNA: 54 bases, with reading frame beginning at the first base. The source of this sequence is a woman in her fifties or sixties who had recovered from COVID-19. Sequences were obtained from peripheral blood. The chain is made from TRBV11-2 and TRBJ1-2, with 9 central nucleotides matching TRBD1. The base sequence is TGTGCCAGCAGCATCCACCCGGGACAGGGCCTGCTCGTCTATGGCTACACCTTC. Translation gives CASSIHPGQGLLVYGYTF. The variable domain in full, with residues beyond the CDR3 obtained from the reference TRBV11-2 and TRBJ1-2 genes, is EAGVAQSPRYKIIEKRQSVAFWCNPISGHATLYWYQQILGQGPKLLIQFQNNGVVDDSQLPKDRFSAERLKGVDSTLKIQPAKLEDSAVYLCASSIHPGQGLLVYGYTFGSGTRLTVV.